This paragraph covers one TCR beta chain sequence. This sample was included in a study of blood T cells in healthy people across ages. For the second PCR, which ran for about 7 to 11 cycles, a sample-barcoded 5' primer and a J-beta primer mix were used. CDR3-containing paired-end reads numbering at least 3 million came from each sample. TCRdb reanalysed the 5' RACE reads using MiXCR and keeps one entry per CDR3 protein. The table lists approximately 850,000 distinct CDR3 sequences, under 45% of them singletons. V was trimmed by 5 bases and J by 0 bases, leaving 10 bases between them. Germline V gene sequence: CDR1 DFQATT, CDR2 SNEGSKA (reference sequence). The CDR3 runs 13 residues.

The source is a man between 60 and 70 years old in good health. The V call is TRBV20-1, the J call TRBJ2-5; D unclear. Sequenced: blood. CDR3 loop: CSAVAQNQETQYF. The CDR3 bases are TGCAGTGCTGTAGCCCAGAACCAAGAGACCCAGTACTTC.